This TCR beta chain originates from a study of shared clonotypes between healthy human individuals. Deep level was the assay's run setting. The method was immunoSEQ multiplex PCR; TCRdb's version includes in-frame clones alone and lacks a portion of them. The data show about 2.4 million clones, over 85% seen once. The germline V gene encodes CDR1 SGHRS and CDR2 YFSETQ. The CDR3 length is 14 residues. The V and J ends lost 1 base and 6 bases respectively, with 11 bases between them. Broader study findings: Larger estimated richness was generally seen in naive subsets than in memory subsets.

Points on this clone: Its matching antigen is unknown. Other nucleotide sequences in the sample specify the same CDR3.

This TCR derives from a man between 18 and 35 years old in good health. Some clones in this sample may be carry-over from other donors' samples. The chain recombines TRBV5-1 with TRBJ2-1; no clear D gene. Sequenced: naive CD4+ T cells from PBMCs. Subset: CD45RA+ positively selected. The CDR3 sequence is CASSLPSSGNEQFF. The CDR3 bases are TGCGCCAGCAGCTTGCCGTCGTCAGGCAATGAGCAGTTCTTC. The full variable domain, its missing parts supplied by reference TRBV5-1 and TRBJ2-1, is KAGVTQTPRYLIKTRGQQVTLSCSPISGHRSVSWYQQTPGQGLQFLFEYFSETQRNKGNFPGRFSGRQFSNSRSEMNVSTLELGDSALYLCASSLPSSGNEQFFGPGTRLTVL.